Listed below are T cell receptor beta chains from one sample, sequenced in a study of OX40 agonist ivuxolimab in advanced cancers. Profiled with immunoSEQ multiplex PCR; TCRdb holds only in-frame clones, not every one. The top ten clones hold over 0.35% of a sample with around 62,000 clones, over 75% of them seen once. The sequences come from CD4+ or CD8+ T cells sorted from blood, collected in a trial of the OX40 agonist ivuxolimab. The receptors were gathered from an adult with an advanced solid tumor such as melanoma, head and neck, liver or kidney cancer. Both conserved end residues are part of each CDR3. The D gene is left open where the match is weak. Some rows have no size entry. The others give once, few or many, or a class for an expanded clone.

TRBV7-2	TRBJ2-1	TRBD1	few	CASSSNRGEALVGEFF	TGTGCCAGCAGCTCTAACAGGGGCGAAGCCCTGGTCGGGGAGTTCTTC
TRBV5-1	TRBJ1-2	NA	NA	CASSLERGEDGYTF	TGCGCCAGCAGCTTGGAACGGGGAGAGGATGGCTACACCTTC
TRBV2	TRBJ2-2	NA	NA	CASSYGLLTTGELFF	TGTGCCAGCAGTTACGGACTTCTCACGACCGGGGAGCTGTTTTTT
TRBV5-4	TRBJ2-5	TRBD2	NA	CASSLAGGRETQYF	TGTGCCAGCAGCTTGGCGGGGGGGCGGGAGACCCAGTACTTC
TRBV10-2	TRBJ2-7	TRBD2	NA	CASNPTSGGFIF	TGCGCCAGCAACCCGACTAGCGGGGGGTTTATCTTC
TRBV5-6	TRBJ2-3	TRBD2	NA	CASSTRTSGTDTQYF	TGTGCCAGCAGCACCCGGACTAGCGGCACAGATACGCAGTATTTT
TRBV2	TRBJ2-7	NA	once	CASSEQGFSYEQYF	TGTGCCAGCAGTGAACAGGGTTTTTCCTACGAGCAGTACTTC
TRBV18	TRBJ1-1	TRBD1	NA	CASSPPSGQPSEAFF	TGTGCCAGCTCACCACCTTCGGGACAGCCAAGCGAAGCTTTCTTT
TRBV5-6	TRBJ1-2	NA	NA	CASSQDRLEVSGTF	TGTGCCAGCAGCCAGGACAGACTTGAGGTTTCTGGCACCTTC
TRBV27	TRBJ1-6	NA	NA	CASSLSGPRSSYNSPLHF	TGTGCCAGCAGTTTATCAGGGCCTAGATCCTCCTATAATTCACCCCTCCACTTT
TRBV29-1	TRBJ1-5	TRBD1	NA	CSAGTGDGNQPQHF	TGCAGCGCAGGGACAGGGGATGGCAATCAGCCCCAGCATTTT
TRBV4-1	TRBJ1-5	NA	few	CASSQDLGGQPQHF	TGCGCCAGCAGCCAAGATTTGGGCGGGCAGCCCCAGCATTTT
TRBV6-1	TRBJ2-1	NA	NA	CASNLREEQFF	TGTGCCAGCAATCTGAGGGAGGAGCAGTTCTTC
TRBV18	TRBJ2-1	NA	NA	CASSPGQSSYNEQFF	TGTGCCAGCTCACCCGGACAGAGCTCCTACAATGAGCAGTTCTTC
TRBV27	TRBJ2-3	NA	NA	CASREQGRDTQYF	TGTGCCAGCAGGGAGCAGGGCAGGGATACGCAGTATTTT
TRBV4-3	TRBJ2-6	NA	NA	CASSQVLQGSGANVLTF	TGCGCCAGCAGCCAAGTACTCCAGGGATCAGGGGCCAACGTCCTGACTTTC
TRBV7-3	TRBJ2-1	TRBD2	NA	CASSLIGTSSYNEQFF	TGTGCCAGCAGCTTAATTGGGACTAGCTCTTACAATGAGCAGTTCTTC
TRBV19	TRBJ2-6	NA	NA	CASSIIPGANVLTF	TGTGCCAGTAGTATAATACCTGGGGCCAACGTCCTGACTTTC
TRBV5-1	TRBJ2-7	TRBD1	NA	CASSLYGTGGYEQYF	TGCGCCAGCAGCTTGTATGGGACAGGGGGTTACGAGCAGTACTTC
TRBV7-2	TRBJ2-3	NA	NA	CASSFRPPGASTDTQYF	TGTGCCAGCAGCTTCCGACCCCCAGGGGCAAGCACAGATACGCAGTATTTT
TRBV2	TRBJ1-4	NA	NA	CASERSGSTKLFF	TGTGCCAGCGAGCGCTCAGGGTCAACGAAACTGTTTTTT
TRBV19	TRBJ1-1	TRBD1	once	CASRNRGGGGTEAFF	TGTGCCAGTAGGAACAGGGGAGGGGGCGGCACTGAAGCTTTCTTT
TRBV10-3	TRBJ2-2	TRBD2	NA	CAISGDSGGANGELFF	TGTGCCATCAGTGGAGATAGCGGGGGGGCAAACGGGGAGCTGTTTTTT
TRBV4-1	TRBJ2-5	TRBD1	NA	CASSRTGVVPETQYF	TGCGCCAGCAGCCGAACAGGGGTAGTGCCAGAGACCCAGTACTTC
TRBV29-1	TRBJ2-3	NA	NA	CSVILLDTSTDTQYF	TGCAGCGTAATCCTCCTGGATACTAGCACAGATACGCAGTATTTT
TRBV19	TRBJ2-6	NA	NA	CASSSTGTGANVLTF	TGTGCCAGTAGTTCCACAGGTACTGGGGCCAACGTCCTGACTTTC
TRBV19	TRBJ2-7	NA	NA	CASSMVGQTYEQYF	TGTGCCAGTAGTATGGTGGGGCAGACCTACGAGCAGTACTTC
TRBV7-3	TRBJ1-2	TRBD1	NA	CASSGDGQGRYGYTF	TGTGCCAGCAGCGGGGATGGACAGGGTCGCTATGGCTACACCTTC
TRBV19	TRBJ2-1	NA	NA	CASSTPSGAGGFNEQFF	TGTGCCAGTAGTACGCCTTCCGGGGCAGGCGGGTTCAATGAGCAGTTCTTC
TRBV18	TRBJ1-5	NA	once	CASSPGGNNQPQHF	TGTGCCAGCTCACCCGGGGGAAACAATCAGCCCCAGCATTTT
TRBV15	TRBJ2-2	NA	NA	CATSPGDTGELFF	TGTGCCACCAGCCCAGGTGACACCGGGGAGCTGTTTTTT
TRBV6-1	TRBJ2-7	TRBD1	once	CASSYDRAHEQYF	TGTGCCAGCAGCTACGACAGGGCCCACGAGCAGTACTTC